This entry lists 31 T cell receptor beta chains sequenced from one sample in a study of T cell changes during pregnancy in multiple sclerosis. Profiling relied on immunoSEQ multiplex PCR, and the TCRdb table lists in-frame clones only, not all of them. The table shows roughly 89,000 clones, with 85% to 95% occurring only once. Here the sequenced sample was peripheral blood, taken in the first trimester of pregnancy. The receptors originated from a female donor with multiple sclerosis, enrolled in a pregnancy study.

This clone was observed once. The chain is built from TRBV19 and TRBJ1-2; 10 bases align to TRBD1. This CDR3 has 14 residues. Germline V gene data show CDR1 as LNHDA and CDR2 as SQIVND (reference sequence). With 4 bases clipped from V and 7 bases from J, the junction kept 6 bases outside the gene matches. The CDR3 DNA sequence: TGTGCCAGTAGTAGACAGGGGGCTGAAGCTGGCTACACCTTC. This encodes CASSRQGAEAGYTF. The variable domain in full, with the rest retrieved from reference TRBV19 and TRBJ1-2, is DGGITQSPKYLFRKEGQNVTLSCEQNLNHDAMYWYRQDPGQGLRLIYYSQIVNDFQKGDIAEGYSVSREKKESFPLTVTSAQKNPTAFYLCASSRQGAEAGYTFGSGTRLTVV.

The chain carries TRBV6-5 and TRBJ2-7; 8 nucleotides line up with TRBD1. J gave up 2 bases and V 0 bases, and 3 bases lay outside the gene matches. Per the germline V gene, CDR1 is MNHEY and CDR2 is SVGAGI. The CDR3 extends over 15 amino acids. CDR3 amino acids: CASSYSRDRTYEQYF. Written as DNA, the CDR3 is TGTGCCAGCAGTTACTCCCGGGACAGGACCTACGAGCAGTACTTC.

V is TRBV2 and J is TRBJ1-3; no firm D call. The CDR3 consists of 15 residues. From germline, CDR1 is SNHLY and CDR2 FYNNEI. V was shortened by 1 base and J by 10 bases, with 17 bases between the two germline ends. The CDR3 DNA sequence: TGTGCCAGCAGTGAAGACGGGAGCCCCGGGAGGACCATATATTTT. Residues: CASSEDGSPGRTIYF.

The chain has TRBV6-1 and TRBJ1-4; D call uncertain. The V gene's germline CDR1 is MNHNS and CDR2 SASEGT. V was cut by 2 bases and J by 2 bases, with 3 bases left in between. The CDR3 is made up of 13 amino acids. The CDR3 is CASSEQTNEKLFF. The CDR3 nucleotides read TGTGCCAGCAGTGAACAGACTAATGAAAAACTGTTTTTT.

This chain uses TRBV5-1 with TRBJ1-4; D gene unclear. The CDR3 contains 14 residues. Germline V gene sequence: CDR1 SGHRS, CDR2 YFSETQ. V gave up 2 bases and J gave up 0 bases, with 5 bases separating them. This CDR3 is CASSFGSTNEKLFF. In DNA, the CDR3 is TGCGCCAGCAGCTTCGGGTCAACTAATGAAAAACTGTTTTTT.

V is TRBV6-5 and J is TRBJ1-2, with D possibly matching TRBD1 (6 bases). Trimming left V 5 bases short and J 3 bases short, with 13 bases between. This CDR3 is built from 14 residues. Looked up from germline, CDR1 is MNHEY and CDR2 is SVGAGI. The CDR3 loop reads CASSTGQLDYGYTF. CDR3 nucleotides: TGTGCCAGCAGTACCGGACAGTTGGACTATGGCTACACCTTC.

This clone has more than one count but fewer than ten. V is TRBV5-5 and J is TRBJ2-3, with 10 bases matching TRBD1. The J segment lost 5 bases and the V segment lost 2 bases, leaving 8 bases of the junction unmatched. This CDR3 region has 16 residues. Germline loops: CDR1 SGHKS, CDR2 YYEKEE (reference sequence). CDR3 in DNA: TGTGCCAGCAGCTTCCCGACAGGGGGCGCGGAAGATACGCAGTATTTT. As protein: CASSFPTGGAEDTQYF.

The CDR3 sequence: CASSVSAMELSGNTIYF. Here the CDR3 DNA reads TGTGCCAGCAGCGTAAGTGCCATGGAGCTCTCTGGAAACACCATATATTTT. This sequence joins TRBV9 and TRBJ1-3; no definite D call. V was shortened by 1 base and J by 0 bases, with 14 bases between the two germline ends. Germline V CDR1 and CDR2: SGDLS, YYNGEE. The CDR3 totals 17 residues. The complete variable domain, with remaining parts taken from reference TRBV9 and TRBJ1-3, reads DSGVTQTPKHLITATGQRVTLRCSPRSGDLSVYWYQQSLDQGLQFLIQYYNGEERAKGNILERFSAQQFPDLHSELNLSSLELGDSALYFCASSVSAMELSGNTIYFGEGSWLTVV.

The CDR3 here is CASSTGTSGYEQYF. The CDR3, as DNA: TGTGCCAGCAGTACCGGGACTAGCGGTTACGAGCAGTACTTC. This chain links TRBV6-6 with TRBJ2-7, with 11 bases matching TRBD2. CDR3 length: 14 residues. Trimming at V came to 5 bases and at J to 4 bases, leaving 4 bases not matched to a gene. Looked up from germline, CDR1 is MNHNY and CDR2 is SVGAGI (reference sequence).

This chain joins TRBV5-1 and TRBJ1-2, with D tentatively TRBD1 (5 bases). The CDR3 runs 15 residues. Germline loops: CDR1 SGHRS, CDR2 YFSETQ. V was trimmed by 0 bases and J by 1 base, leaving 10 bases between them. For the CDR3, the DNA is TGCGCCAGCAGCTTGGCTAAGGGGTTTAACTATGGCTACACCTTC. This gives the protein CASSLAKGFNYGYTF.

The V call is TRBV7-3, the J call TRBJ1-4; no clear D. V gave up 0 bases and J gave up 4 bases, with 6 bases separating them. Germline lookup yields CDR1 SGHTA and CDR2 FQGTGA. The CDR3 totals 14 residues. In DNA form, the CDR3 reads TGTGCCAGCAGCTTAACCCCAGTTAATGAAAAACTGTTTTTT. Protein product: CASSLTPVNEKLFF.

The chain has TRBV7-9 and TRBJ1-1; D uncertain. With 2 bases removed from V and 6 bases from J, the gap between germline ends came to 7 bases. The CDR3 runs to 12 residues. The germline CDR1 and CDR2 sequences are SEHNR and FQNEAQ (reference sequence). The CDR3 sequence: CASSLRFPEAFF. In nucleotides, the CDR3 is TGTGCCAGCAGCTTACGTTTCCCTGAAGCTTTCTTT.

J is TRBJ2-7 and V is TRBV7-2; 8 nucleotides agree with TRBD2. The CDR3 is made up of 14 amino acids. The V gene end was trimmed by 5 bases and the J gene end by 3 bases; junction bases not matched to a gene: 6. Germline V lookup: CDR1 SGHTA, CDR2 FQGNSA. CDR3 DNA sequence: TGTGCCAGCAGCCTAGACCGGGGGGGCTACGAGCAGTACTTC. Amino acid sequence: CASSLDRGGYEQYF. The full variable domain, completed using reference TRBV7-2 and TRBJ2-7, is GAGVSQSPSNKVTEKGKDVELRCDPISGHTALYWYRQSLGQGLEFLIYFQGNSAPDKSGLPSDRFSAERTGGSVSTLTIQRTQQEDSAVYLCASSLDRGGYEQYFGPGTRLTVT.

The V and J genes are TRBV7-6 and TRBJ2-5; perhaps TRBD1 as D (5 bases). There are 18 residues in the CDR3. V was clipped by 1 base and J by 3 bases, with 21 bases between them. Germline V CDR1 and CDR2: SGHVS, FNYEAQ. The CDR3 sequence is CASSLVVSTADHEETQYF. CDR3 sequence (DNA): TGTGCCAGCAGCTTAGTAGTTTCGACAGCCGATCACGAAGAGACCCAGTACTTC.

The table lists this clone with a count of one. The chain couples TRBV19 to TRBJ2-1; 7 bases align to TRBD2. This CDR3 spans 16 amino acids. Germline CDR1 reads LNHDA; CDR2 reads SQIVND (reference sequence). The V gene end was trimmed by 7 bases and the J gene end by 7 bases; junction bases not matched to a gene: 16. CDR3 loop: CASTPLLGGFMNEQFF. The DNA of the CDR3 is TGTGCCAGTACCCCTTTGTTGGGGGGGTTCATGAATGAGCAGTTCTTC.

This chain joins TRBV18 and TRBJ1-3; 7 nucleotides agree with TRBD1. The ends lost 4 bases at V and 0 bases at J; junction bases unmatched: 6. CDR3 length equals 16 residues. The V gene's germline CDR1 is KGHSH and CDR2 LQKENI. CDR3 sequence: CASSRIGTDSGNTIYF. CDR3 DNA: TGTGCCAGCTCACGCATCGGGACAGACTCTGGAAACACCATATATTTT.

The rearrangement links TRBV6-9 to TRBJ2-7; D is ambiguous. The CDR3 is 13 residues long. Trimming stripped 6 bases from V and 7 bases from J, with 16 bases between. Germline V gene data show CDR1 as MNHGY and CDR2 as SVAAGI. CDR3 coding DNA: TGTGCCAGCAGCCCGCCCCTTAGTAAGGAGCAGTACTTC. It translates to CASSPPLSKEQYF.

This chain uses TRBV6-5 with TRBJ2-7; 9 positions match TRBD1. CDR3 size: 15 residues. The germline V gene encodes CDR1 MNHEY and CDR2 SVGAGI. V was pared by 2 bases and J by 3 bases, with 5 bases of the junction left unmatched. For the CDR3, the DNA is TGTGCCAGCAGTTACCACTCGGGACAGGGCTACGAGCAGTACTTC. Its protein is CASSYHSGQGYEQYF.

The V and J genes are TRBV2 and TRBJ1-2; a weak D match, TRBD1 (6 bases). Per the germline V gene, CDR1 is SNHLY and CDR2 is FYNNEI. CDR3 length equals 12 residues. Trimming shortened V by 7 bases and J by 3 bases, and 9 bases separated the two germline ends. The CDR3 DNA reads TGTGCCAGCAAGTCAGGGGACTATGGCTACACCTTC. Its translation: CASKSGDYGYTF.

J is TRBJ1-5 and V is TRBV7-3; no clear D gene. The V gene lost 1 base and the J gene lost 4 bases, with 14 bases spanning the gap. Germline V CDR1 and CDR2: SGHTA, FQGTGA. The CDR3 length is 16 residues. The CDR3 sequence: CASSLISGFKNQPQHF. DNA for the CDR3: TGTGCCAGCAGCTTAATCTCCGGGTTCAAAAATCAGCCCCAGCATTTT. Drawing the rest from reference TRBV7-3 and TRBJ1-5, the complete variable domain is GAGVSQTPSNKVTEKGKYVELRCDPISGHTALYWYRQSLGQGPEFLIYFQGTGAADDSGLPNDRFFAVRPEGSVSTLKIQRTERGDSAVYLCASSLISGFKNQPQHFGDGTRLSIL.

This clone was detected once. The gene calls are TRBV5-1 and TRBJ2-7, with a possible D match to TRBD1 (7 bases). There are 13 residues in the CDR3. Germline lookup yields CDR1 SGHRS and CDR2 YFSETQ. V dropped 5 bases and J dropped 3 bases, with 12 bases sitting between them. The DNA of the CDR3 is TGCGCCAGCAGGCGGGACAGTAACTACGAGCAGTACTTC. It encodes CASRRDSNYEQYF.

The chain links TRBV29-1 to TRBJ2-5; 8 bases are a match to TRBD2. Germline V gene sequence: CDR1 SQVTM, CDR2 ANQGSEA. The CDR3 runs 13 residues. J was trimmed by 3 bases and V by 3 bases; bases with no gene match: 3. DNA for the CDR3: TGCAGCGTTGATCGGGGGGGGGAAGAGACCCAGTACTTC. This sequence encodes CSVDRGGEETQYF.

The chain has TRBV9 and TRBJ2-1, with 7 positions matching TRBD2. The CDR3 consists of 14 residues. J gave up 6 bases and V 4 bases, and 7 bases lay outside the gene matches. The germline V gene encodes CDR1 SGDLS and CDR2 YYNGEE. This chain's CDR3 is CASSREDGRNEQFF. DNA of the CDR3: TGTGCCAGCAGCCGGGAGGACGGTCGCAATGAGCAGTTCTTC.

The chain combines TRBV19 with TRBJ1-6; TRBD1 matches 7 bases. The V gene end was trimmed by 6 bases and the J gene end by 10 bases; junction bases not matched to a gene: 12. Looked up from germline, CDR1 is LNHDA and CDR2 is SQIVND (reference sequence). The CDR3 has 15 residues. The chain's CDR3 is CASSRDSARESPLHF. The CDR3 coding sequence is TGTGCCAGTAGCCGGGACAGTGCCAGGGAATCACCCCTCCACTTT. Supplemented by reference TRBV19 and TRBJ1-6, the full variable domain reads DGGITQSPKYLFRKEGQNVTLSCEQNLNHDAMYWYRQDPGQGLRLIYYSQIVNDFQKGDIAEGYSVSREKKESFPLTVTSAQKNPTAFYLCASSRDSARESPLHFGNGTRLTVT.

The genes are TRBV9 and TRBJ1-4; D might be TRBD1 (6 bases). This CDR3 comprises 14 residues. CDR1 and CDR2 (germline): SGDLS, YYNGEE. Deletions cut 2 bases from V and 3 bases from J, with 8 bases between. CDR3 nucleotides: TGTGCCAGCAGCGTTTCAGGGGCTAATGAAAAACTGTTTTTT. Translation: CASSVSGANEKLFF.

The rearrangement joins TRBV9 to TRBJ2-4; the D gene is possibly TRBD2 (7 bases). Trimming took 4 bases from V and 4 from J, leaving 21 bases between them. This CDR3 is built from 17 residues. CDR1 is SGDLS, CDR2 YYNGEE, per germline. The CDR3 region is CASSTPRMGGAKNIQYF. As DNA, the CDR3 is TGTGCCAGCAGCACACCCCGCATGGGGGGGGCAAAAAACATTCAGTACTTC. The entire variable domain, with the rest obtained from reference TRBV9 and TRBJ2-4, is as follows: DSGVTQTPKHLITATGQRVTLRCSPRSGDLSVYWYQQSLDQGLQFLIQYYNGEERAKGNILERFSAQQFPDLHSELNLSSLELGDSALYFCASSTPRMGGAKNIQYFGAGTRLSVL.

The V call is TRBV7-9, the J call TRBJ2-5; TRBD2 is a possible D gene (5 bases). V lost 7 bases to trimming and J lost 1 base, with 16 bases between them. The CDR3 runs 15 residues. Germline CDR1 SEHNR, CDR2 FQNEAQ (reference sequence). The CDR3 DNA reads as TGTGCCAGCACCCCGAGGGCCAGCGGCCAAGAGACCCAGTACTTC. This sequence encodes CASTPRASGQETQYF.

This chain uses TRBV29-1 with TRBJ2-2, with D maybe TRBD1 (5 bases). Trimming took off 5 bases at V and 2 bases at J, with 9 bases between the two ends. The CDR3 runs to 13 residues. The germline V gene has CDR1 SQVTM and CDR2 ANQGSEA. The CDR3 is CSVIQGNTGELFF. The CDR3 coding sequence is TGCAGCGTTATCCAGGGAAACACCGGGGAGCTGTTTTTT.

The CDR3 sequence: CASRTSGVSTDTQYF. For the CDR3, the DNA is TGCGCCAGCAGGACTAGCGGGGTCAGCACAGATACGCAGTATTTT. This chain uses TRBV5-1 with TRBJ2-3, with 11 nucleotides matching TRBD2. CDR3 size: 15 residues. After removal of 5 bases from V and 0 bases from J, the junction contained 2 bases not matched to a gene. Germline lookup yields CDR1 SGHRS and CDR2 YFSETQ.

The rearrangement uses TRBV14 and TRBJ1-6; D is ambiguous. The CDR3 runs 17 residues. The V end lost 3 bases, the J end lost 4 bases, and 16 bases lay between the germline ends. Germline V lookup: CDR1 SGHDN, CDR2 FVKESK. The CDR3 sequence is CASSQREIRTYNSPLHF. DNA of the CDR3: TGTGCCAGCAGCCAGAGGGAAATCAGAACTTATAATTCACCCCTCCACTTT.

The V call is TRBV6-1, the J call TRBJ2-5; 8 nucleotides match TRBD1. Germline CDR1 and CDR2: MNHNS and SASEGT. Unmatched junction bases numbered 11, after V lost 6 bases and J lost 5 bases. This CDR3 contains 15 residues. CDR3 DNA sequence: TGTGCCAGCAGCATCGCGACAGGGGTTAGGGAGACCCAGTACTTC. Residues: CASSIATGVRETQYF.